The 5 T cell receptor beta chains in this list originate from one sample, sequenced in a study of spatial heterogeneity in lung cancer. Time point of the sample: sample taken at primary tumor resection. Tumor, nontumor lung or frozen PBMC supplied whole RNA, sequenced without sorting. TCRdb ran MiXCR on the 5' RACE reads and lists one entry per CDR3 protein. The sample has roughly 10,000 distinct CDR3 sequences, 4.5% to 7% seen once. Source: PBMCs, taken at surgery. The receptors here all came from a male donor with early-stage non-small cell lung cancer.

This clonotype was observed many times. The V call is TRBV28, the J call TRBJ1-5; 7 bases align to TRBD1. The V segment lost 6 bases and the J segment 4 bases; nucleotides outside the gene matches: 6. CDR1 and CDR2 (germline): MDHEN, SYDVKM. The CDR3 has 14 residues. The CDR3 loop reads CASRPGGWNQPQHF. CDR3 DNA sequence: TGTGCCAGCAGACCAGGGGGGTGGAATCAGCCCCAGCATTTT.

This clonotype is hyperexpanded by share. The J gene is TRBJ2-1, the V gene TRBV14; TRBD2 matches 12 bases. The CDR3 runs 16 residues. V gave up 5 bases and J gave up 6 bases; unmatched junction bases: 8. CDR1 is SGHDN and CDR2 is FVKESK in the germline V gene. CDR3: CASSEFTGLAGNEQFF. The DNA of the CDR3 is TGTGCCAGCAGCGAATTCACGGGACTAGCGGGCAATGAGCAGTTCTTC.

This clonotype was picked up many times. The CDR3 spells CASSLVTNYEQYF. The CDR3 coding sequence is TGCGCCAGCAGCTTGGTTACTAATTACGAGCAGTACTTC. This sequence joins TRBV5-1 and TRBJ2-7; no reliable D call. Trimming left V 0 bases short and J 4 bases short, with 8 bases between. Germline V gene lookup returns CDR1 SGHRS and CDR2 YFSETQ. The CDR3 totals 13 residues.

This clonotype is medium-sized by share. The chain employs TRBV6-5 and TRBJ2-3; D not resolved. Trimming took off 2 bases at V and 5 bases at J, with 8 bases between the two ends. Germline V gene lookup returns CDR1 MNHEY and CDR2 SVGAGI. This CDR3 has 13 amino acids. The CDR3 DNA reads as TGTGCCAGCAGTTACCGAACAAGAGATACGCAGTATTTT. Its protein is CASSYRTRDTQYF.

Many counts were recorded for this clonotype. This chain links TRBV25-1 with TRBJ2-2; D remains ambiguous. V was clipped by 2 bases and J by 5 bases, with 12 bases between them. Per germline, CDR1 MGHDK and CDR2 SYGVNS. The CDR3 has 15 amino acids. CDR3: CASSEGRAETGELFF. The CDR3 nucleotides are TGTGCCAGCAGTGAAGGCCGGGCGGAGACCGGGGAGCTGTTTTTT.